What follows is one T cell receptor (beta chain) and its context. This clonotype was observed a few times. It lacks a known antigen. One base away there is no much larger clone; base qualities are not given. Based on the germline V gene, the CDR1 and CDR2 sequences are MNHEY and SVGAGI. Between the V and J ends, shortened by 1 base and 8 bases respectively, the junction contains 15 bases. The CDR3 spans 16 residues, from the cysteine through the phenylalanine. Solely the CDR3 DNA is kept, with 48 bases framed from the first base. These data come from a study (dated by TCRdb to 2016 to 2017). The library was obtained by RT-PCR. Sequencing used an Illumina MiSeq. TCRdb reprocessing: public reads trimmed at Q25 with fastp, clones called with MiXCR, in-frame beta chains kept. Each CDR3 protein gets just one entry, which takes the most common genes and DNA from the rows behind it. The table for this sample lists 650,000 to 800,000 distinct CDR3 sequences; approximately 14% of them were counted only once. The ten largest make up 3.6% of the sample.

The chain links TRBV6-5 with TRBJ1-6; TRBD1 is a possible D gene, resting on 6 matching bases. Input material: memory CD4+ T cells from blood. The receptor comes from a female donor in good health, serving as a healthy control. The CDR3 reads CASSYFGTTNDSPLHF. The nucleotide sequence reads as follows: TGTGCCAGCAGTTACTTTGGGACAACGAACGATTCACCCCTCCACTTT.